This TCR beta chain originates from a study of T cell responses to AZD1222 COVID-19 vaccine. Of note for this clone: Its antigen is unidentified.

Germline assignment: CDR1 MDHEN and CDR2 SYDVKM. The CDR3 loop spans 15 amino acids. The V and J ends lost 3 bases and 4 bases, in that order; junction bases with no gene match: 6. Assay: immunoSEQ multiplex PCR; the TCRdb copy retains only in-frame clones and omits some. Of about 160,000 clones in the sample, around nine tenths are singletons; the top ten hold around 5.5%. Study results and caveats: The reported proportion of spike-specific TCRs targeting unmutated variant regions was nearly half. Recipients of AZD1222 seropositive at baseline numbered only 5 to 7. Donors in the cohort were predominantly white British and more often female, and clonal diversity was possibly underestimated.

V gene TRBV28 combines with J gene TRBJ1-2; TRBD1 agrees at 9 bases. The source is an adult in good health. This specimen was peripheral blood, taken on day 0 of AZD1222 vaccination. The CDR3 sequence is CASSLGQGRAYGYTF. CDR3 coding DNA: TGTGCCAGCAGTTTGGGACAGGGTAGGGCCTATGGCTACACCTTC.